This T cell receptor beta chain was captured in a study of metastatic and nonmetastatic thyroid tumors. TCRdb re-called clones via MiXCR from the PCR reads. The table lists about 23,000 clones, 14% to 15% of them singletons. No treatment of any kind had been given to any patient before thyroid surgery. In its sample, this clone was seen many times. The receptor was derived from a female donor with papillary thyroid cancer or a benign thyroid nodule (not recorded which). Some clones in this sample may be carry-over from other donors' samples. The specimen was tumor tissue.

The chain's CDR3 is CASSPEQGLGGEQYF. DNA for the CDR3: TGTGCCAGCAGCCCCGAACAGGGCCTAGGTGGGGAGCAGTACTTC. The V gene is TRBV5-8, the J gene TRBJ2-7, with a possible D match to TRBD1 (6 bases). The CDR3 has 15 amino acids. Trimming stripped 4 bases from V and 7 bases from J, with 21 bases between. CDR1 SGHTS and CDR2 YDEGEE come from the germline V gene.